What follows are 18 T cell receptor beta chains derived from one specimen sequenced in a study of vaccination and CD4 T cells after COVID-19. Stated treatment: roughly ten-day PBMC culture with coronavirus spike peptide pools or control peptides (ViraFEST assay). These receptors have no known antigen. An Oncomine TCR Beta short-read assay was used to sequence the DNA from cultured CD4+ T cells. TCRdb recomputed calls from the PCR reads with MiXCR, one row per CDR3 protein. The sample includes some 20,000 distinct CDR3 sequences, 60% of them seen just once. The material was CD4+ T cells from blood, cultured in vitro, obtained after SARS-CoV-2 vaccination. These receptors were taken from a human donor who had recovered from COVID-19.

The chain joins TRBV6-1 to TRBJ1-2, with TRBD1 identical over 7 bases. V trimming: 6 bases; J trimming: 3 bases; junction bases outside the gene matches: 4. The CDR3 is made up of 13 amino acids. Germline V gene lookup returns CDR1 MNHNS and CDR2 SASEGT. In DNA form, the CDR3 reads TGTGCCAGCAGCCGTGACAGGGACTATGGCTACACCTTC. This translates into CASSRDRDYGYTF.

V and J are TRBV19 and TRBJ2-2; 10 bases are a match to TRBD2. The length of the CDR3 is 15 residues. Looked up from germline, CDR1 is LNHDA and CDR2 is SQIVND (reference sequence). J gave up 6 bases and V 8 bases, and 9 bases lay outside the gene matches. This CDR3 is CASAQREGTAGELFF. In nucleotides, the CDR3 is TGTGCCAGTGCACAGCGGGAGGGAACCGCCGGGGAGCTGTTTTTT.

This chain uses TRBV7-8 with TRBJ2-7; D possibly matches TRBD1 or TRBD2 (5 bases each). This CDR3 has 15 residues. Germline lookup yields CDR1 SGHVS and CDR2 FQNEAQ. V lost 5 bases and J 2 bases, leaving 16 bases between the germline ends. The DNA of the CDR3 is TGTGCCAGCAGCGGAACCAGGGAGTTCCCCTACGAGCAGTACTTC. This encodes CASSGTREFPYEQYF.

The V call is TRBV5-6, the J call TRBJ2-5; TRBD1 or TRBD2 may be the D gene (5 bases each). Germline V lookup: CDR1 SGHDT, CDR2 YYEEEE. The germline V and J ends were trimmed by 4 bases and 5 bases, with 15 bases remaining between them. CDR3 length: 14 residues. CDR3 coding DNA: TGTGCCAGCAGCCTTTACGGGGCGGACGAGACCCAGTACTTC. It is translated as CASSLYGADETQYF.

In this sample, this clonotype turned up a few times. In DNA form, the CDR3 reads TGTGCCAGCAGCTTCGGGACCGGTGGAAACACCATATATTTT. This codes for CASSFGTGGNTIYF. The gene calls are TRBV7-9 and TRBJ1-3, with D perhaps TRBD1 (5 bases). The V end lost 3 bases, the J end lost 3 bases, and 9 bases lay between the germline ends. The CDR3 contains 14 residues. CDR1 and CDR2 (germline): SEHNR, FQNEAQ (reference sequence).

This clonotype occurred once. The rearrangement joins TRBV19 to TRBJ1-5, with D hard to call. The CDR3 totals 17 residues. Trimming removed 1 base at V and 2 bases at J, with 15 bases between. Germline V gene sequence: CDR1 LNHDA, CDR2 SQIVND (reference sequence). This chain's CDR3 is CASSIGTGAGGNQPQHF. DNA of the CDR3: TGTGCCAGTAGTATAGGGACCGGAGCCGGGGGCAATCAGCCCCAGCATTTT.

The chain couples TRBV2 to TRBJ2-3; perhaps TRBD2 as D (5 bases). The CDR3 length is 15 residues. CDR1 and CDR2 from the germline V gene are SNHLY and FYNNEI. V gave up 4 bases and J gave up 6 bases, with 17 bases separating them. CDR3 amino acids: CASSVLEGTADTQYF. The CDR3 bases are TGTGCCAGCAGTGTACTAGAAGGAACAGCCGATACGCAGTATTTT.

This rearrangement joins TRBV19 to TRBJ2-5; no firm D call. Germline CDR1 LNHDA, CDR2 SQIVND (reference sequence). The ends were cut back, 4 bases at V and 5 bases at J, with 14 bases in the middle. This CDR3 comprises 14 residues. CDR3 residues: CASSTGRGKETQYF. CDR3 sequence (DNA): TGTGCCAGTAGTACGGGCCGCGGTAAGGAGACCCAGTACTTC.

This clonotype was seen only a few times. The chain joins TRBV6-2 or TRBV6-3 to TRBJ2-7, with D uncertain. V lost 4 bases, J lost 3 bases, and 4 bases lay in between. Looked up from germline, CDR1 is MNHEY and CDR2 is SVGEGT. This CDR3 has 11 residues. CDR3 sequence: CASSSLYEQYF. The DNA for the CDR3 is TGTGCCAGCAGTTCCCTCTACGAGCAGTACTTC.

This chain uses TRBV7-2 with TRBJ2-3; 7 bases agree with TRBD1. Germline V CDR1 and CDR2: SGHTA, FQGNSA. V trimming: 2 bases; J trimming: 3 bases; junction bases outside the gene matches: 5. CDR3 length: 15 residues. In nucleotides, the CDR3 is TGTGCCAGCAGCTTACAACAGGGGAGTACAGATACGCAGTATTTT. This translates into CASSLQQGSTDTQYF.

The gene calls are TRBV6-1 and TRBJ2-5; 9 positions agree with TRBD2. In germline, CDR1 is MNHNS, CDR2 SASEGT. This CDR3 region has 14 residues. The trim removed 8 bases at V and 5 bases at J, leaving 9 bases unmatched. The CDR3 DNA sequence: TGTGCCAGCGGGGTGGCGGGGGGGCCTGAGACCCAGTACTTC. Amino acid sequence: CASGVAGGPETQYF.

This clonotype has more than one count but fewer than ten. The chain uses TRBV19 and TRBJ1-2, with D perhaps TRBD1 (5 bases). The germline gives CDR1 LNHDA, CDR2 SQIVND (reference sequence). With 5 bases removed from V and 3 bases from J, the gap between germline ends came to 13 bases. The length of the CDR3 is 14 residues. CDR3 sequence (DNA): TGTGCCAGTAGTCAGTCGGACAACTACTATGGCTACACCTTC. Its translation: CASSQSDNYYGYTF.

CDR3 sequence (DNA): TGCAGTGTTCGGCGATTGAGGGGGGAATATCAGCCCCAGCATTTT. This gives the protein CSVRRLRGEYQPQHF. This chain links TRBV20-1 with TRBJ1-5; D might be TRBD1 (6 bases). The V end lost 7 bases, the J end lost 5 bases, and 21 bases lay between the germline ends. CDR3 size: 15 residues. Germline V gene lookup returns CDR1 DFQATT and CDR2 SNEGSKA (reference sequence).

The chain employs TRBV19 and TRBJ1-1; weak D call: TRBD1 (5 bases). Between the trimmed V and J ends, which lost 6 bases and 6 bases, there was a span of 14 bases. The germline gives CDR1 LNHDA, CDR2 SQIVND (reference sequence). The CDR3 loop spans 13 amino acids. Here the CDR3 DNA reads TGTGCCAGTAGCATTCAGGGTATCTCTGAAGCTTTCTTT. Translating it yields CASSIQGISEAFF.

The chain links TRBV7-8 to TRBJ1-3, with D unresolved. The germline CDR1 and CDR2 sequences are SGHVS and FQNEAQ. Trimming pared 5 bases from V and 8 bases from J, leaving 10 bases between. This CDR3 comprises 12 residues. The CDR3 loop reads CASSPRRDTIYF. CDR3 DNA sequence: TGTGCCAGCAGCCCCAGAAGGGACACCATATATTTT. Based on the CDR3 plus reference TRBV7-8 and TRBJ1-3, the full variable domain is GAGVSQSPRYKVAKRGQDVALRCDPISGHVSLFWYQQALGQGPEFLTYFQNEAQLDKSGLPSDRFFAERPEGSVSTLKIQRTQQEDSAVYLCASSPRRDTIYFGEGSWLTVV.

The chain joins TRBV7-2 to TRBJ2-5; the D gene is possibly TRBD2 (6 bases). V was trimmed by 3 bases and J by 2 bases, leaving 13 bases between them. This CDR3 is 15 amino acids long. Per germline, CDR1 SGHTA and CDR2 FQGNSA. CDR3 sequence reads: CASSLFPGLQETQYF. The CDR3 nucleotides read TGTGCCAGCAGCTTGTTTCCGGGACTTCAAGAGACCCAGTACTTC. The variable domain in full, completed from reference TRBV7-2 and TRBJ2-5, reads GAGVSQSPSNKVTEKGKDVELRCDPISGHTALYWYRQSLGQGLEFLIYFQGNSAPDKSGLPSDRFSAERTGGSVSTLTIQRTQQEDSAVYLCASSLFPGLQETQYFGPGTRLLVL.

The chain links TRBV11-1 to TRBJ2-7, with D uncertain. CDR3 length: 13 amino acids. Trimming shortened V by 5 bases and J by 3 bases, and 11 bases separated the two germline ends. Germline-derived CDR1 and CDR2 are SGHAT and FQDESV (reference sequence). CDR3 protein: CASSPTQSYEQYF. The CDR3 nucleotides are TGTGCCAGCAGCCCTACCCAGAGCTACGAGCAGTACTTC.

The gene calls are TRBV7-2 and TRBJ2-2; TRBD2 aligns across 10 bases. CDR1 is SGHTA and CDR2 is FQGNSA in the germline V gene. Trimming removed 2 bases from V and 4 bases from J; junction bases left unmatched: 7. This CDR3 spans 17 amino acids. The CDR3 bases are TGTGCCAGCAGCTTATCGTCTAGCGGGGGTATCACCGGGGAGCTGTTTTTT. This translates into CASSLSSSGGITGELFF. Full variable domain (rest looked up from reference TRBV7-2 and TRBJ2-2): GAGVSQSPSNKVTEKGKDVELRCDPISGHTALYWYRQSLGQGLEFLIYFQGNSAPDKSGLPSDRFSAERTGGSVSTLTIQRTQQEDSAVYLCASSLSSSGGITGELFFGEGSRLTVL.